This TCR delta chain was captured by sequencing in a study of gamma-delta chains in newborns, infants, children. Study as a whole: Microbial exposure reportedly drives polyclonal innate γδ T cell expansion after birth.

TCRdb reran clone calling via CATT on the reads. The sample consists of 14,000 to 15,000 delta-chain clones, less than 9.5% of them appearing once. This clone came up many times. Other DNA sequences in this specimen translate into the identical CDR3. CDR3 length equals 19 residues. V shed 3 bases and J 2 bases; nucleotides not matched to a gene: 10. Germline assignment: CDR1 GEAIGNYY and CDR2 EKD. The TCR sequence derives from a child who was a newborn, infant or young child, either healthy, febrile or measles-vaccinated (not recorded which). The sample consisted of blood. The chain carries TRDV2 and TRDJ3; 9 bases match TRDD3. The DNA of the CDR3 is TGTGCCTGTGACCCCGTACTGGGGGACTCTCCCTGGGACACCCGACAGATGTTTTTC. Translation gives CACDPVLGDSPWDTRQMFF.